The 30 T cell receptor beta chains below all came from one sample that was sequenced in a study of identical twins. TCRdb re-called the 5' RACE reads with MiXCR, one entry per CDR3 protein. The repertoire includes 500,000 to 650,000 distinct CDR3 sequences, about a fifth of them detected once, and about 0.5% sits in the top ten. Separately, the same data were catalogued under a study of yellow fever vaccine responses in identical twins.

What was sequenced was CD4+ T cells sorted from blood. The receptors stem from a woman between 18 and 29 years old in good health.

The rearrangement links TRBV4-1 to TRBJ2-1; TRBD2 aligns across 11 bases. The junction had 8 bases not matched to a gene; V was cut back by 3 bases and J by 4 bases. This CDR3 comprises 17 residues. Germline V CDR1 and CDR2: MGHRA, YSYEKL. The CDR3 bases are TGCGCCAGCAGCCACACAACTGGGACTAGCGGATACAATGAGCAGTTCTTC. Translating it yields CASSHTTGTSGYNEQFF.

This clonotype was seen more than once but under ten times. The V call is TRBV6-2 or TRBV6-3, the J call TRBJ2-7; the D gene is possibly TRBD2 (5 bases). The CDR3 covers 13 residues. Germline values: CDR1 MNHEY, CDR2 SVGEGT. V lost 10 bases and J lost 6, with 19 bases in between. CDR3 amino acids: CATDGRGVGEQYF. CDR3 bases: TGTGCCACCGATGGTCGGGGAGTAGGCGAGCAGTACTTC.

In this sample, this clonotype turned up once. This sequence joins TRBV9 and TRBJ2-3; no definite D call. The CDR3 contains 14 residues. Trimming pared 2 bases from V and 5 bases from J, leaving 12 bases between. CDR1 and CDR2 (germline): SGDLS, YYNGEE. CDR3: CASSVSQFGDTQYF. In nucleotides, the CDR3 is TGTGCCAGCAGCGTCAGCCAGTTCGGAGATACGCAGTATTTT.

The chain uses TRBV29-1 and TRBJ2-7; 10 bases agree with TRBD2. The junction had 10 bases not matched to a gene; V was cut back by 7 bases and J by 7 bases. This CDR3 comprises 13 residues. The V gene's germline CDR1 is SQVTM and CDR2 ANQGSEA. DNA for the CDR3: TGCAGCGCCAATATAGCGGGAGGCCCAGAGCAGTACTTC. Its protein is CSANIAGGPEQYF.

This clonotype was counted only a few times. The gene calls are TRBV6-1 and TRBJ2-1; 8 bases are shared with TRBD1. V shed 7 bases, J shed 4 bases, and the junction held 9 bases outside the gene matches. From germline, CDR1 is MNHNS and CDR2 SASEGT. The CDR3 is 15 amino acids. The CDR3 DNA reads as TGTGCCAGCACCGCCTCAGGGGGCGGGTACAATGAGCAGTTCTTC. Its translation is CASTASGGGYNEQFF.

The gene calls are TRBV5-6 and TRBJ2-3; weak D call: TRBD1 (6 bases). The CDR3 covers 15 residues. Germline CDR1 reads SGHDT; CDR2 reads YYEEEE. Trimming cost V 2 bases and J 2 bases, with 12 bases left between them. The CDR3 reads CASSFEGDYTDTQYF. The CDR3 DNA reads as TGTGCCAGCAGCTTCGAGGGGGATTACACAGATACGCAGTATTTT.

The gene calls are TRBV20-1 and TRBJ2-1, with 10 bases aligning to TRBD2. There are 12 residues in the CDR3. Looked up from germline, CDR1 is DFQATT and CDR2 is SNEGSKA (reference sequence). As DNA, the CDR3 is TGCAGCCAGCGGGGGGGATACAATGAGCAGTTCTTC. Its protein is CSQRGGYNEQFF.

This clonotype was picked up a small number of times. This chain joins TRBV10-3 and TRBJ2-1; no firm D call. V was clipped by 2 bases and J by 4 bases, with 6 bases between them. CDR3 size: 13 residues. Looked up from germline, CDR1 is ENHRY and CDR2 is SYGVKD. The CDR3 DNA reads TGTGCCATCAGTGAGGGGGTGTACAATGAGCAGTTCTTC. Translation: CAISEGVYNEQFF.

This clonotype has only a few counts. The CDR3, as DNA: TGTGCCAGCAGTTACCCGACTAGCGGGAGTGGCTACAATGAGCAGTTCTTC. Its protein is CASSYPTSGSGYNEQFF. This sequence joins TRBV6-5 and TRBJ2-1; TRBD2 agrees at 12 bases. The junction had 5 bases not matched to a gene; V was cut back by 2 bases and J by 3 bases. This CDR3 has 17 residues. Germline V gives CDR1 MNHEY, CDR2 SVGAGI.

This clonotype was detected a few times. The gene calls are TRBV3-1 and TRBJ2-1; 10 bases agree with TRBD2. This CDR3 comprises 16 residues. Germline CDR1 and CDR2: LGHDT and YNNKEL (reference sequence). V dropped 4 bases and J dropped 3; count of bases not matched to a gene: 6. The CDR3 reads CASSRSSGRVYNEQFF. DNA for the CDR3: TGTGCCAGCAGCCGATCTAGCGGGAGAGTCTACAATGAGCAGTTCTTC.

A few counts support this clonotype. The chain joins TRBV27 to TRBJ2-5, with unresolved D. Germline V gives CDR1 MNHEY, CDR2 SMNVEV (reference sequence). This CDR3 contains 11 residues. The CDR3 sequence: CALGSQETQYF. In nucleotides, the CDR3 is TGTGCTCTGGGCAGCCAAGAGACCCAGTACTTC.

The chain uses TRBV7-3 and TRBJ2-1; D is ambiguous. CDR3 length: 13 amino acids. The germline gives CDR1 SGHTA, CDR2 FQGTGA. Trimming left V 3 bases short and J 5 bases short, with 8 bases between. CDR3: CASSFRLNNEQFF. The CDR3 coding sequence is TGTGCCAGCAGCTTCCGATTGAACAATGAGCAGTTCTTC.

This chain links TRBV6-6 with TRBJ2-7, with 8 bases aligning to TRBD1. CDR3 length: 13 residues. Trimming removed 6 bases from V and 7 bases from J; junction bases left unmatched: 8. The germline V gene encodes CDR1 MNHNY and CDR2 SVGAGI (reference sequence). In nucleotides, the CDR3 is TGTGCCAGCAGGCCTACAGGGGGTGAAGAGCAGTACGTC. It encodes CASRPTGGEEQYV.

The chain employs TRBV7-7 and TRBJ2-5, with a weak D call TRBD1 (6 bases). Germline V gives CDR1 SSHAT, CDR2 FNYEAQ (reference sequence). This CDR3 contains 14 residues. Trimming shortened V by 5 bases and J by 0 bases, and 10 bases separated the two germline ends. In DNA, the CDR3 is TGTGCCAGCAGCCTCACAGGGAACCAAGAGACCCAGTACTTC. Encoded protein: CASSLTGNQETQYF.

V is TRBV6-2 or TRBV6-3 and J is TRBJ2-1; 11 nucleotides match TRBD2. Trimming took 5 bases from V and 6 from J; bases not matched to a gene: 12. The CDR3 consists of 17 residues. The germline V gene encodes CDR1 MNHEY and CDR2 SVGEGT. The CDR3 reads CASSTHSTSGSRNEQFF. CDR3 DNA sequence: TGTGCCAGCAGTACTCACAGTACTAGCGGGAGTCGCAATGAGCAGTTCTTC.

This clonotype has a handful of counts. This CDR3 is CASSYGTSGRLQTQYF. DNA of the CDR3: TGTGCCAGCAGTTACGGGACTAGCGGGAGGTTGCAGACCCAGTACTTC. The genes are TRBV6-5 and TRBJ2-5; 15 nucleotides agree with TRBD2. The V gene's germline CDR1 is MNHEY and CDR2 SVGAGI. The CDR3 consists of 16 residues. V dropped 2 bases and J dropped 6; count of bases not matched to a gene: 4.

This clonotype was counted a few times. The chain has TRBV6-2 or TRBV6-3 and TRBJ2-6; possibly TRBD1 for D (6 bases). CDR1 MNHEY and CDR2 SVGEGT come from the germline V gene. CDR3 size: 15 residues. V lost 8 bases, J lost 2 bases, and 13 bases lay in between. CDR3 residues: CASVQGSTGANVLTF. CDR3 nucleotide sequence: TGTGCCAGCGTACAGGGTTCCACTGGGGCCAACGTCCTGACTTTC.

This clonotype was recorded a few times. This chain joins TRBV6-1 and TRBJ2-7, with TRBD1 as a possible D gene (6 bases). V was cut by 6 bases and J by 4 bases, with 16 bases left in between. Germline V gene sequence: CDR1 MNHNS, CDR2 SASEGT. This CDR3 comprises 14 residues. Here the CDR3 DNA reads TGTGCCAGCAGCAGGAGACAGGAGATATACGAGCAGTACGTC. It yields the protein CASSRRQEIYEQYV.

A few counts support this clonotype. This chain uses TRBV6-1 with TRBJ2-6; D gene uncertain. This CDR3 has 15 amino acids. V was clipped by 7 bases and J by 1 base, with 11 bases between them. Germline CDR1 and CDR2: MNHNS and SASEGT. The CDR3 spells CASTSDPSGANVLTF. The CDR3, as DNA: TGTGCCAGCACATCAGATCCGTCTGGGGCCAACGTCCTGACTTTC.

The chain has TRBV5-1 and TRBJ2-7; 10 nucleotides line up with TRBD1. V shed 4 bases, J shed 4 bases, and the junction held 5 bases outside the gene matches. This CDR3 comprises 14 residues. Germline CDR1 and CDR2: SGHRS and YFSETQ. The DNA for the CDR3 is TGCGCCAGCAGCCCCCCGGGACAGGGGTACGAGCAGTACGTC. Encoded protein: CASSPPGQGYEQYV.

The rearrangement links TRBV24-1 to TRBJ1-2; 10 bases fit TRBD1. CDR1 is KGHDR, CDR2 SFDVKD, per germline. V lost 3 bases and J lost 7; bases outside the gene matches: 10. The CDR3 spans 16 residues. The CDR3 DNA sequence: TGTGCCACCAGTGATCGGCCGGGACAGGGGTTGAGTGGCTACACCTTC. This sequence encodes CATSDRPGQGLSGYTF.

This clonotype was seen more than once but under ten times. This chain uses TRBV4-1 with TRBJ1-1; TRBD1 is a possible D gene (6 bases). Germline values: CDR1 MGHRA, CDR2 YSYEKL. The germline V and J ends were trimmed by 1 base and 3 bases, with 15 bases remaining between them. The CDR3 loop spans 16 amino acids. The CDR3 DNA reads TGCGCCAGCAGCCAAGTATCGACAGGCCCGCACACTGAAGCTTTCTTT. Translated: CASSQVSTGPHTEAFF.

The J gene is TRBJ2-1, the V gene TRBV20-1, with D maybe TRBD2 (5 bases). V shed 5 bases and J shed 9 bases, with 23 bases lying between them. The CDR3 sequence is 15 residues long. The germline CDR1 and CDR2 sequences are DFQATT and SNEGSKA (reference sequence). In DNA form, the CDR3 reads TGCAGTGCTCTCCTGGGAGCCTCGGGAACTCTTGAGCAGTTCTTC. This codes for CSALLGASGTLEQFF.

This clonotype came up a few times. In DNA form, the CDR3 reads TGCGCCAGCAGCCCGCAGACAGACACTGAAGCTTTCTTT. Protein: CASSPQTDTEAFF. The V and J genes are TRBV5-1 and TRBJ1-1; D is perhaps TRBD1 (5 bases). The CDR3 runs 13 residues. The germline V gene has CDR1 SGHRS and CDR2 YFSETQ. V lost 4 bases and J 3 bases, leaving 10 bases between the germline ends.

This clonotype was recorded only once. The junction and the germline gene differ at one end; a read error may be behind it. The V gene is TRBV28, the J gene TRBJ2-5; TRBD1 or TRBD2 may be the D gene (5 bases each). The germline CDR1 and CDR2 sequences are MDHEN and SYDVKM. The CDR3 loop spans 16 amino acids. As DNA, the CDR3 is TGTGGCAGCAGTTTACTTGGGACGGGGACCCAAGAGACCCAGTACTTC. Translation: CGSSLLGTGTQETQYF.

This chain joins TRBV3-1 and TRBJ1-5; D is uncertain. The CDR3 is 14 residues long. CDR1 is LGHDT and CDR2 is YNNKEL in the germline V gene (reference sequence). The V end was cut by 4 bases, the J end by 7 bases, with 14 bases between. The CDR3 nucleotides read TGTGCCAGCAGCCCCCGGCGAGGCGGGCAGCCCCAGCATTTT. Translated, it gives CASSPRRGGQPQHF. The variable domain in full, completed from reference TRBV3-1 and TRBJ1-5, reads DTAVSQTPKYLVTQMGNDKSIKCEQNLGHDTMYWYKQDSKKFLKIMFSYNNKELIINETVPNRFSPKSPDKAHLNLHINSLELGDSAVYFCASSPRRGGQPQHFGDGTRLSIL.

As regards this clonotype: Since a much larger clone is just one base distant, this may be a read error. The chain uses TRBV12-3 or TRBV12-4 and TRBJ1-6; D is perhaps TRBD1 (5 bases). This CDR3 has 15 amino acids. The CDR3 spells CASSFSRDFDSPLNF. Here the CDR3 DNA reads TGTGCCAGCAGTTTTTCCAGGGACTTCGATTCACCCCTCAACTTT.

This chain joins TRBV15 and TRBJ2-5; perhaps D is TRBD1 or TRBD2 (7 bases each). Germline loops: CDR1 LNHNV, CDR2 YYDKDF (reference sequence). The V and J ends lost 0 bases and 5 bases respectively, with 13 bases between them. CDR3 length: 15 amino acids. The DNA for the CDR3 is TGTGCCACCAGCAGAGATGTCCAGGGGGGGGAGACCCAGTACTTC. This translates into CATSRDVQGGETQYF.

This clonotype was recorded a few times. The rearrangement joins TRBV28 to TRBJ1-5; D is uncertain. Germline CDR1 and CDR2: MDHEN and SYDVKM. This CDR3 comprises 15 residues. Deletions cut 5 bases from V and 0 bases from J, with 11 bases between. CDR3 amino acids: CASSTTPPSNQPQHF. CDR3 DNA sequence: TGTGCCAGCAGTACCACGCCCCCTAGCAATCAGCCCCAGCATTTT.

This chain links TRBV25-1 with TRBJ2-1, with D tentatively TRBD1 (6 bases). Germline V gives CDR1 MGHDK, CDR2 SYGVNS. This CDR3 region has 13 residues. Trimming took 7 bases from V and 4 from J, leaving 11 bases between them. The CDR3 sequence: CASTHGQYNEQFF. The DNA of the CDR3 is TGTGCCAGCACTCACGGACAGTACAATGAGCAGTTCTTC.